This paragraph reports one T cell receptor beta chain. Its antigen is unknown. No donor had fewer than one pre-ART PBMC sample or fewer than two post-ART PBMC samples. This specimen comes from a study of long-term antiretroviral therapy in people with HIV. CDR3 length: 17 amino acids. Trimming cost V 0 bases and J 3 bases, with 14 bases left between them. Germline V CDR1 and CDR2: SGHAT, FQNNGV. Study-wide findings and caveats: Whichever time point was examined, clones expanded before ART dominated the repertoire. Dating from about 2004 to 2018, the blood was possibly obtained under older ART regimens. Unavailable data included ART adherence, viral resistance and therapy changes (switches in treatment).

Samples were assayed with immunoSEQ v3.0 at survey level. The method was immunoSEQ multiplex PCR; TCRdb's version includes in-frame clones alone and lacks a portion of them. The sample holds about 17,000 clones, roughly nine tenths seen once. V is TRBV11-2 and J is TRBJ2-2; D is possibly TRBD1 (6 bases). Sequences were derived from unsorted PBMCs, sampled 0.3 years after starting antiretroviral therapy. The TCR comes from a man aged 60-69 years with HIV. CDR3 DNA sequence: TGTGCCAGCAGCTTAGAACAGGGCGGTTGGGACACCGGGGAGCTGTTTTTT. Protein sequence: CASSLEQGGWDTGELFF.